The 14 T cell receptor beta chains listed next were all sequenced from one sample in a study of T cell changes during pregnancy in multiple sclerosis. The data were produced by immunoSEQ multiplex PCR, yet TCRdb's version contains in-frame clones alone and is incomplete. The sample holds tens of thousands of clones, 85% to 95% seen once. The sample was peripheral blood, taken before pregnancy. Receptors were obtained from a female donor with multiple sclerosis, enrolled in a pregnancy study.

The chain carries TRBV5-8 and TRBJ2-5, with a weak D call TRBD1 (6 bases). Germline V CDR1 and CDR2: SGHTS, YDEGEE. The CDR3 is 14 amino acids. Trimming cost V 4 bases and J 4 bases, with 14 bases left between them. CDR3 sequence (DNA): TGTGCCAGCAGCGACCACAGGGTGAGAGAGACCCAGTACTTC. It is translated as CASSDHRVRETQYF.

The chain is built from TRBV13 and TRBJ2-3, with 8 bases matching TRBD2. V was clipped by 1 base and J by 0 bases; unmatched bases: 3. Looked up from germline, CDR1 is PRHDT and CDR2 is FYEKMQ (reference sequence). There are 16 residues in the CDR3. The CDR3 loop reads CASSLVASGSTDTQYF. In DNA, the CDR3 is TGTGCCAGCAGCTTAGTGGCTAGCGGGAGCACAGATACGCAGTATTTT.

The chain recombines TRBV7-9 with TRBJ1-1; TRBD1 matches at 8 bases. The CDR3 is made up of 15 amino acids. CDR1 is SEHNR and CDR2 is FQNEAQ in the germline V gene (reference sequence). Trimming took 5 bases from V and 3 from J; bases not matched to a gene: 8. Written as DNA, the CDR3 is TGTGCCAGCAGCCCCCGACAGGGGAAGGACACTGAAGCTTTCTTT. It specifies CASSPRQGKDTEAFF. The entire variable domain, with the rest obtained from reference TRBV7-9 and TRBJ1-1, is as follows: DTGVSQNPRHKITKRGQNVTFRCDPISEHNRLYWYRQTLGQGPEFLTYFQNEAQLEKSRLLSDRFSAERPKGSFSTLEIQRTEQGDSAMYLCASSPRQGKDTEAFFGQGTRLTVV.

The count of this clone is one. This chain uses TRBV27 with TRBJ2-5; 10 bases map to TRBD2. Germline V gene sequence: CDR1 MNHEY, CDR2 SMNVEV (reference sequence). This CDR3 is built from 14 residues. The ends lost 5 bases at V and 4 bases at J; junction bases unmatched: 4. The CDR3 reads CASSKLAGRETQYF. CDR3 DNA: TGTGCCAGCAGTAAACTAGCGGGAAGAGAGACCCAGTACTTC.

J is TRBJ2-7 and V is TRBV28; 16 bases are shared with TRBD2. The germline V gene has CDR1 MDHEN and CDR2 SYDVKM. There are 15 residues in the CDR3. Unmatched junction bases numbered 3, after V lost 4 bases and J lost 6 bases. The CDR3 DNA follows: TGTGCCAGCAGTTCCGGGACTAGCGGGGGGGGCGAGCAGTACTTC. This codes for CASSSGTSGGGEQYF.

The gene calls are TRBV5-1 and TRBJ2-5; D possibly corresponds to TRBD2 (6 bases). Germline V lookup: CDR1 SGHRS, CDR2 YFSETQ. The CDR3 is 15 amino acids. V was pared by 2 bases and J by 1 base, with 12 bases between. As DNA, the CDR3 is TGCGCCAGCAGCTTCCCGGCCGGGAGCCAAGAGACCCAGTACTTC. Translation: CASSFPAGSQETQYF.

The CDR3 region has the DNA TGTGCCAGCAGTTTATATAGCGGGAGGAGGTACGAGCAGTACTTC. Its protein product is CASSLYSGRRYEQYF. The chain has TRBV28 and TRBJ2-7; 10 positions match TRBD2. Germline-derived CDR1 and CDR2 are MDHEN and SYDVKM. The V gene end was trimmed by 1 base and the J gene end by 4 bases; junction bases not matched to a gene: 4. The CDR3 consists of 15 residues.

The chain links TRBV27 to TRBJ1-5, with 7 bases that match TRBD1. CDR1 is MNHEY and CDR2 is SMNVEV in the germline V gene (reference sequence). The CDR3 has 14 residues. The junction had 7 bases not matched to a gene; V was cut back by 6 bases and J by 5 bases. For the CDR3, the DNA is TGTGCCAGCAGGACCACAGGGGCTTATCAGCCCCAGCATTTT. Its protein product is CASRTTGAYQPQHF.

The chain uses TRBV7-6 and TRBJ1-3; tentative D call: TRBD1 (6 bases). Germline-derived CDR1 and CDR2 are SGHVS and FNYEAQ. V shed 4 bases and J shed 0 bases, with 13 bases lying between them. The CDR3 has 16 residues. The CDR3 sequence: CASSSIQGYSGNTIYF. The CDR3 region has the DNA TGTGCCAGCAGCTCCATACAGGGTTACTCTGGAAACACCATATATTTT.

This chain connects TRBV9 to TRBJ2-4; TRBD2 agrees at 7 bases. CDR1 is SGDLS, CDR2 YYNGEE, per germline. This CDR3 contains 15 residues. The ends lost 4 bases at V and 1 base at J; junction bases unmatched: 5. DNA for the CDR3: TGTGCCAGCAGCTACCAGGGAGGGGCCAAAAACATTCAGTACTTC. This encodes CASSYQGGAKNIQYF.

The chain couples TRBV2 to TRBJ2-1, with 8 bases identical to TRBD2. This CDR3 has 16 amino acids. The ends lost 5 bases at V and 0 bases at J; junction bases unmatched: 6. Germline CDR1 and CDR2: SNHLY and FYNNEI. The CDR3 spells CASSNRLARSYNEQFF. The CDR3 nucleotides are TGTGCCAGCAGTAACAGACTAGCGCGCTCCTACAATGAGCAGTTCTTC.

The chain uses TRBV19 and TRBJ2-1, with 8 nucleotides matching TRBD1. The CDR3 is 14 residues long. Germline assignment: CDR1 LNHDA and CDR2 SQIVND (reference sequence). The trim removed 6 bases at V and 8 bases at J, leaving 9 bases unmatched. The CDR3 bases are TGTGCCAGTAGACGGACAGGGTTCAACGATGAGCAGTTCTTC. It codes for CASRRTGFNDEQFF. Looking up the rest from reference TRBV19 and TRBJ2-1 gives the full variable domain: DGGITQSPKYLFRKEGQNVTLSCEQNLNHDAMYWYRQDPGQGLRLIYYSQIVNDFQKGDIAEGYSVSREKKESFPLTVTSAQKNPTAFYLCASRRTGFNDEQFFGPGTRLTVL.

The chain carries TRBV6-5 and TRBJ2-3; possible D gene TRBD2, 5 bases. V was pared by 5 bases and J by 3 bases, with 12 bases between. Germline loops: CDR1 MNHEY, CDR2 SVGAGI. The CDR3 loop spans 14 amino acids. CDR3 DNA sequence: TGTGCCAGCAGTCCACGGACGGGAACAGATACGCAGTATTTT. The encoded protein is CASSPRTGTDTQYF.

J is TRBJ2-3 and V is TRBV7-9, with 7 bases matching TRBD2. The J segment lost 0 bases and the V segment lost 3 bases, leaving 9 bases of the junction unmatched. Per germline, CDR1 SEHNR and CDR2 FQNEAQ (reference sequence). This CDR3 contains 17 residues. The CDR3 nucleotides are TGTGCCAGCAGCTTTGGGGGGGGTAGTTCCAGCACAGATACGCAGTATTTT. Protein product: CASSFGGGSSSTDTQYF.